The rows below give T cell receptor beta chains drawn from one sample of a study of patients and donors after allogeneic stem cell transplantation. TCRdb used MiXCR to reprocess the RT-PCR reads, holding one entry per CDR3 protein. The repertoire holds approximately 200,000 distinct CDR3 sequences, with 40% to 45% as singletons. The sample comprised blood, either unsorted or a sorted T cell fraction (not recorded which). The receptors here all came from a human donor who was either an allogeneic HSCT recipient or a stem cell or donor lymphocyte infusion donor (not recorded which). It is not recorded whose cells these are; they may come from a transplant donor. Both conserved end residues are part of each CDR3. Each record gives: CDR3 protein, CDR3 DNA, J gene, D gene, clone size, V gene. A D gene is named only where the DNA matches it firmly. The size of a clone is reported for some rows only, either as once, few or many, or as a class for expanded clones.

CASSLWREGVWTEAFF | TGTGCCAGCAGCTTATGGAGGGAAGGTGTGTGGACTGAAGCTTTCTTT | TRBJ1-1 | NA | few | TRBV5-6
CSAPWEGVNTEAFF | TGCAGTGCCCCTTGGGAGGGGGTGAACACTGAAGCTTTCTTT | TRBJ1-1 | NA | NA | TRBV20-1
CASSQGRRNEQFF | TGTGCCAGCAGCCAAGGTAGGAGGAATGAGCAGTTCTTC | TRBJ2-1 | NA | few | TRBV9
CASSQEPGLAGFGTDTQYF | TGTGCCAGCAGCCAAGAACCGGGACTAGCGGGTTTCGGCACAGATACGCAGTATTTT | TRBJ2-3 | TRBD2 | NA | TRBV14
CASSQVTEETQYF | TGTGCCAGCAGCCAAGTAACAGAAGAGACCCAGTACTTC | TRBJ2-5 | NA | once | TRBV14
CASSSPLGGTDTQYF | TGTGCCAGCAGCTCCCCTCTAGGGGGCACAGATACGCAGTATTTT | TRBJ2-3 | NA | NA | TRBV7-9
CASRSRASGRDTDTQYF | TGTGCCAGTCGCTCCCGGGCTAGCGGGAGGGACACAGATACGCAGTATTTT | TRBJ2-3 | NA | few | TRBV21-1
CASSTAGEGRETQYF | TGTGCCAGCAGCACTGCAGGGGAGGGACGAGAGACCCAGTACTTC | TRBJ2-5 | NA | NA | TRBV5-6
CASSLRNGFPYNEQFF | TGTGCCAGCAGTTTACGTAACGGGTTCCCCTACAATGAGCAGTTCTTC | TRBJ2-1 | NA | NA | TRBV12-3/TRBV12-4
CASSVDGGSADTQYF | TGTGCCAGCAGCGTAGACGGCGGGAGTGCAGATACGCAGTATTTT | TRBJ2-3 | TRBD2 | few | TRBV9
CASSLQVQYTDTQYF | TGTGCCAGCAGCTTACAGGTTCAGTACACAGATACGCAGTATTTT | TRBJ2-3 | NA | few | TRBV13
CAISQSGGPTDTQYF | TGTGCCATCAGCCAATCAGGGGGGCCCACAGATACGCAGTATTTT | TRBJ2-3 | NA | NA | TRBV10-3
CASRINGGNTIYF | TGTGCCAGCAGGATAAATGGTGGAAACACCATATATTTT | TRBJ1-3 | NA | few | TRBV6-1
CASSLTRLAHIGNEQFF | TGCGCCAGCAGCCTCACCCGACTAGCCCATATTGGTAATGAGCAGTTCTTC | TRBJ2-1 | TRBD2 | few | TRBV4-3
CSARPGDRSLNTEAFF | TGCAGCGCCAGGCCCGGGGACAGGTCGTTGAACACTGAAGCTTTCTTT | TRBJ1-1 | TRBD1 | NA | TRBV29-1
CASSPPYGALSSYEQYF | TGTGCCAGCAGCCCTCCCTACGGAGCGCTAAGCTCCTACGAGCAGTACTTC | TRBJ2-7 | NA | few | TRBV12-3/TRBV12-4
CSANGLAGAEQYF | TGCAGTGCCAACGGACTAGCGGGAGCCGAGCAGTACTTC | TRBJ2-7 | TRBD2 | NA | TRBV20-1
CASSRGTQDSNQPQHF | TGTGCCAGCAGCAGAGGGACACAAGATAGCAATCAGCCCCAGCATTTT | TRBJ1-5 | NA | NA | TRBV7-8
CASSQDGVSNQPQHF | TGTGCCAGCAGCCAGGACGGGGTGAGCAATCAGCCCCAGCATTTT | TRBJ1-5 | NA | NA | TRBV9
CSVESGTSGQPQHF | TGCAGCGTTGAATCCGGCACCTCCGGGCAGCCCCAGCATTTT | TRBJ1-5 | NA | many | TRBV29-1
CSVRDRLDGYTF | TGCAGCGTCCGGGACCGCTTAGATGGCTACACCTTC | TRBJ1-2 | NA | NA | TRBV29-1
CASSSFPSRLEQYF | TGTGCCAGCAGCTCCTTCCCTAGCCGCCTGGAGCAGTACTTC | TRBJ2-7 | NA | NA | TRBV7-6
CATPRRRGETQYF | TGTGCCACCCCCCGGAGGAGGGGAGAGACCCAGTACTTC | TRBJ2-5 | NA | NA | TRBV15
CASSLDRGNTIYF | TGTGCCAGCAGCTTAGATCGTGGAAACACCATATATTTT | TRBJ1-3 | NA | few | TRBV7-2
CASSFSGTGVYEQYF | TGCGCCAGCAGCTTCTCCGGGACAGGGGTCTACGAGCAGTACTTC | TRBJ2-7 | TRBD1 | once | TRBV5-1
CASSRGTGVYGYTF | TGTGCCAGCAGCCGAGGGACAGGGGTCTATGGCTACACCTTC | TRBJ1-2 | TRBD1 | few | TRBV5-6
CASSFDSPPYNEQFF | TGTGCCAGCAGTTTCGACTCTCCCCCCTACAATGAGCAGTTCTTC | TRBJ2-1 | NA | few | TRBV12-3/TRBV12-4
CSARRRDRSYEQYF | TGCAGTGCTAGAAGGCGGGACAGGTCCTACGAGCAGTACTTC | TRBJ2-7 | TRBD1 | few | TRBV20-1
CASRSRTGASGNTIYF | TGTGCCAGCAGATCCCGGACAGGGGCCTCTGGAAACACCATATATTTT | TRBJ1-3 | TRBD1 | few | TRBV7-9
CASSFRDRSVYEQYF | TGTGCCAGCAGTTTTCGAGACAGGTCCGTCTACGAGCAGTACTTC | TRBJ2-7 | NA | NA | TRBV12-3/TRBV12-4
CASSLSLGHGDTDTQYF | TGTGCCAGCAGTTTATCGTTGGGACACGGAGACACAGATACGCAGTATTTT | TRBJ2-3 | NA | once | TRBV27
CASSSFDRGLTEAFF | TGTGCCAGCAGTTCCTTCGACAGGGGGCTTACTGAAGCTTTCTTT | TRBJ1-1 | TRBD1 | NA | TRBV27